These 2 T cell receptor beta chains came from one sample sequenced in a study of T cell responses to AZD1222 COVID-19 vaccine. Method: immunoSEQ multiplex PCR; TCRdb's copy keeps in-frame clones and lacks some. The top ten hold 20% of the sample, which has 70,000 or so clones, around 88% seen once. This specimen was peripheral blood, taken on day 0 of AZD1222 vaccination. Receptor source: an adult in good health.

In this sample, this clone turned up once. The rearrangement uses TRBV7-9 and TRBJ2-3, with unresolved D. Germline values: CDR1 SEHNR, CDR2 FQNEAQ (reference sequence). Between the trimmed V and J ends, which lost 5 bases and 4 bases, there was a span of 7 bases. The CDR3 sequence is 12 residues long. The CDR3 DNA reads as TGTGCCAGCAGCATCAACGCAGATACGCAGTATTTT. Its protein is CASSINADTQYF.

CDR3 loop: CASTSGASEAFF. As DNA, the CDR3 is TGTGCCAGCACTTCGGGGGCTTCTGAAGCTTTCTTT. The chain has TRBV2 and TRBJ1-1, with TRBD1 as a possible D gene (6 bases). V lost 7 bases and J 6 bases, leaving 12 bases between the germline ends. The CDR3 runs to 12 residues. From germline, CDR1 is SNHLY and CDR2 FYNNEI.